Following are 22 T cell receptor beta chains from one sample sequenced in a study of CD4 T cells in relation to SARS-CoV-2 and coronaviruses. No cognate antigen is known for these TCRs. Unexposed donor CD4+ T cells date from about 2011-2019, before the COVID-19 pandemic. The cells were cultured for 10 days before CD4+ T cells were isolated. Assay: immunoSEQ multiplex PCR; the TCRdb copy retains only in-frame clones and omits some. The sample contains nearly 25,000 clones, about 73% of which appear only once. Sequences were obtained from CD4+ T cells from PBMCs, cultured in vitro. These receptors were obtained from a human donor in good health.

CDR3 amino acids: CASSRGPDTEAFF. For the CDR3, the DNA is TGCGCCAGCAGTAGAGGACCCGACACTGAAGCTTTCTTT. The chain uses TRBV10-1 and TRBJ1-1, with D hard to call. This CDR3 region has 13 residues. V was trimmed by 5 bases and J by 3 bases, leaving 10 bases between them. Germline CDR1 is WNHNN and CDR2 is SYGVQD (reference sequence).

This chain links TRBV3-1 (or the pseudogene TRBV3-2) with TRBJ2-1; D unresolved. The germline V gene encodes CDR1 LGHDT and CDR2 YNNKEL (reference sequence). V was clipped by 5 bases and J by 6 bases, with 11 bases between them. The CDR3 is 13 residues long. CDR3 protein: CASSGVSVNEQFF. The CDR3 DNA reads as TGTGCCAGCAGCGGGGTCTCGGTCAATGAGCAGTTCTTC.

The rearrangement links TRBV11-3 to TRBJ2-7; 8 bases map to TRBD2. The length of the CDR3 is 13 residues. CDR1 and CDR2 (germline): SGHNT, YENEEA. The J segment lost 5 bases and the V segment lost 5 bases, leaving 5 bases of the junction unmatched. CDR3 DNA sequence: TGTGCCAGCAGCCCTGGACTAGCCCACGAGCAGTACTTC. Translating gives CASSPGLAHEQYF.

V and J are TRBV5-1 and TRBJ1-1; D unclear. Germline V gene data show CDR1 as SGHRS and CDR2 as YFSETQ. V was trimmed by 4 bases and J by 4 bases, leaving 17 bases between them. The CDR3 loop spans 15 amino acids. The CDR3, as DNA: TGCGCCAGCAGCGGGCAGGATCCCGGTGGCACTGAAGCTTTCTTT. Protein: CASSGQDPGGTEAFF. Complete variable domain (other parts from reference TRBV5-1 and TRBJ1-1): KAGVTQTPRYLIKTRGQQVTLSCSPISGHRSVSWYQQTPGQGLQFLFEYFSETQRNKGNFPGRFSGRQFSNSRSEMNVSTLELGDSALYLCASSGQDPGGTEAFFGQGTRLTVV.

The chain links TRBV24-1 to TRBJ1-5; 7 positions agree with TRBD1. Germline trimming cut 4 bases from V and 9 bases from J; bases unmatched to any gene: 11. The CDR3 runs 15 residues. In germline, CDR1 is KGHDR, CDR2 SFDVKD. The CDR3 DNA reads as TGTGCCACCAGTGAGGGGGGGACAGCCAATGGGCCCCAGCATTTT. Translating gives CATSEGGTANGPQHF.

This clone was seen a handful of times. V is TRBV2 and J is TRBJ2-1; the D is unclear. The germline gives CDR1 SNHLY, CDR2 FYNNEI. V shed 1 base and J shed 0 bases, with 7 bases lying between them. CDR3 length: 15 residues. DNA for the CDR3: TGTGCCAGCAGTGAAGAGGGAAGCTCCTACAATGAGCAGTTCTTC. Amino acid sequence: CASSEEGSSYNEQFF.

V usage is TRBV3-1 (or the pseudogene TRBV3-2) and J usage is TRBJ2-3; 12 bases are a match to TRBD2. The CDR3 runs to 18 residues. Germline CDR1 is LGHDT and CDR2 is YNNKEL (reference sequence). V dropped 0 bases and J dropped 5; count of bases not matched to a gene: 9. CDR3 amino acids: CASSQDGLAGGPRDTQYF. CDR3 in DNA: TGTGCCAGCAGCCAAGATGGGCTAGCGGGAGGGCCCAGAGATACGCAGTATTTT.

V gene TRBV30 combines with J gene TRBJ2-5; TRBD2 aligns across 8 bases. Germline loops: CDR1 GTSNPN, CDR2 SVGIG (reference sequence). J was trimmed by 7 bases and V by 1 base; bases with no gene match: 8. The CDR3 totals 14 residues. CDR3 sequence reads: CAWSGRGGGGTQYF. Written as DNA, the CDR3 is TGTGCCTGGAGTGGCCGGGGGGGCGGTGGGACCCAGTACTTC.

This clone was counted a few times. This chain uses TRBV24-1 with TRBJ1-1; 9 nucleotides align to TRBD1. CDR1 KGHDR and CDR2 SFDVKD come from the germline V gene. The CDR3 totals 14 residues. Losses at the gene ends were 4 bases for V and 5 bases for J; bases not matched to a gene: 4. Here the CDR3 reads CATSDGDRATEAFF. The CDR3 coding sequence is TGTGCCACCAGTGACGGGGACAGGGCGACTGAAGCTTTCTTT.

The chain carries TRBV11-3 and TRBJ2-4; tentatively, D is TRBD2 (6 bases). V was clipped by 4 bases and J by 11 bases, with 21 bases between them. Germline CDR1 is SGHNT and CDR2 is YENEEA. This CDR3 contains 15 residues. The CDR3 DNA sequence: TGTGCCAGCAGCTCCACCGGTGGCCCCGGGGAGGTTCAGTACTTC. It codes for CASSSTGGPGEVQYF.

The chain is built from TRBV9 and TRBJ2-1; 7 bases match TRBD1. V dropped 0 bases and J dropped 7; count of bases not matched to a gene: 7. This CDR3 is 15 amino acids long. Germline V lookup: CDR1 SGDLS, CDR2 YYNGEE. CDR3 protein: CASSVAVQGWNEQFF. CDR3 DNA sequence: TGTGCCAGCAGCGTAGCAGTACAGGGGTGGAATGAGCAGTTCTTC.

The chain has TRBV29-1 and TRBJ2-2, with D unresolved. Trimming cost V 7 bases and J 6 bases, with 15 bases left between them. The CDR3 is made up of 13 amino acids. Germline CDR1 and CDR2: SQVTM and ANQGSEA. The CDR3 DNA reads TGCAGCGCCGAAGTTACGGGCTCCGGGGAGCTGTTTTTT. Protein product: CSAEVTGSGELFF.

This rearrangement joins TRBV7-6 to TRBJ2-3, with TRBD2 as a possible D gene (7 bases). This CDR3 spans 16 amino acids. Trimming stripped 4 bases from V and 4 bases from J, with 18 bases between. The germline V gene has CDR1 SGHVS and CDR2 FNYEAQ. CDR3 sequence: CASSSQGGSWSDTQYF. The CDR3 DNA sequence: TGTGCCAGCAGCTCACAGGGCGGGAGTTGGTCAGATACGCAGTATTTT. The full variable domain, with the rest looked up from reference TRBV7-6 and TRBJ2-3, is GAGVSQSPRYKVTKRGQDVALRCDPISGHVSLYWYRQALGQGPEFLTYFNYEAQQDKSGLPNDRFSAERPEGSISTLTIQRTEQRDSAMYRCASSSQGGSWSDTQYFGPGTRLTVL.

V usage is TRBV2 and J usage is TRBJ2-5; D tentatively reads TRBD1 or TRBD2 (6 bases each). The CDR3 spans 13 residues. V was trimmed by 4 bases and J by 5 bases, leaving 11 bases between them. From germline, CDR1 is SNHLY and CDR2 FYNNEI. The CDR3 is CASSGQGRETQYF. DNA for the CDR3: TGTGCCAGCAGTGGGCAGGGGAGGGAGACCCAGTACTTC. Combining the CDR3 with reference TRBV2 and TRBJ2-5 gives the whole variable domain EPEVTQTPSHQVTQMGQEVILRCVPISNHLYFYWYRQILGQKVEFLVSFYNNEISEKSEIFDDQFSVERPDGSNFTLKIRSTKLEDSAMYFCASSGQGRETQYFGPGTRLLVL.

V and J are TRBV7-9 and TRBJ2-3, with TRBD1 matching over 7 bases. The CDR3 runs 16 residues. The V gene's germline CDR1 is SEHNR and CDR2 FQNEAQ (reference sequence). V lost 8 bases and J lost 0; bases outside the gene matches: 11. CDR3: CASQPRGSLSTDTQYF. The CDR3 nucleotides read TGTGCCAGCCAGCCCAGGGGGAGTCTGAGCACAGATACGCAGTATTTT.

V and J are TRBV18 and TRBJ2-6, with 7 bases matching TRBD1. The ends lost 2 bases at V and 2 bases at J; junction bases unmatched: 3. Germline V gives CDR1 KGHSH, CDR2 LQKENI. The CDR3 totals 16 residues. CDR3 DNA sequence: TGTGCCAGCTCACCATCTACAGGGGCTGGGGCCAACGTCCTGACTTTC. Protein: CASSPSTGAGANVLTF.

The chain recombines TRBV3-1 (or the pseudogene TRBV3-2) with TRBJ2-6, with D possibly TRBD2 on 6 matching bases. Trimming removed 3 bases at V and 0 bases at J, with 12 bases between. The CDR3 covers 17 residues. In germline, CDR1 is LGHDT, CDR2 YNNKEL (reference sequence). The CDR3 reads CASSQGYGSSGANVLTF. As DNA, the CDR3 is TGTGCCAGCAGCCAGGGCTACGGGAGCTCTGGGGCCAACGTCCTGACTTTC.

The chain combines TRBV28 with TRBJ1-2; no clear D gene. Trimming cost V 5 bases and J 6 bases, with 16 bases left between them. CDR1 MDHEN and CDR2 SYDVKM come from the germline V gene. The CDR3 is made up of 14 amino acids. CDR3: CASSILRERNGYTF. The DNA for the CDR3 is TGTGCCAGCAGTATCCTCCGGGAAAGGAATGGCTACACCTTC.

This clone was recorded a few times. The chain links TRBV19 to TRBJ1-4, with D possibly TRBD1 on 5 matching bases. The CDR3 has 13 residues. Germline CDR1 and CDR2: LNHDA and SQIVND (reference sequence). V was trimmed by 6 bases and J by 4 bases, leaving 9 bases between them. CDR3 residues: CASRDSSNEKLFF. Here the CDR3 DNA reads TGTGCCAGTAGAGACAGCAGTAATGAAAAACTGTTTTTT.

The chain has TRBV2 and TRBJ2-1; D unresolved. Trimming removed 7 bases from V and 5 bases from J, with 12 bases in between. The germline V gene has CDR1 SNHLY and CDR2 FYNNEI. This CDR3 contains 13 residues. The CDR3 loop is CASNPGGNNEQFF. The CDR3 nucleotides read TGTGCCAGCAACCCGGGTGGTAACAATGAGCAGTTCTTC.

This clone appeared a single time. V usage is TRBV25-1 and J usage is TRBJ2-7; D is unresolved. V dropped 5 bases and J dropped 2 bases, with 10 bases sitting between them. Germline values: CDR1 MGHDK, CDR2 SYGVNS. The CDR3 totals 13 residues. The CDR3 coding sequence is TGTGCCAGCAGTTTGAGTGCGACCTACGAGCAGTACTTC. Its protein is CASSLSATYEQYF.

Written as DNA, the CDR3 is TGCGCCAGCAGCCAAGTTTGGGTTAGCGGGAGGGCCGGGGCGCAGTATTTT. This sequence encodes CASSQVWVSGRAGAQYF. V and J are TRBV4-1 and TRBJ2-3; 11 bases agree with TRBD2. V gave up 1 base and J gave up 10 bases; unmatched junction bases: 13. The CDR3 consists of 17 residues. CDR1 is MGHRA, CDR2 YSYEKL, per germline.